This T cell receptor beta chain was profiled in a study of blood T cell repertoires in COVID-19 (dated by TCRdb to about 2020). A note on the overall study: The collaborator samples originated in the United States, Italy and Spain and spanned the acute and convalescent phases of COVID-19. The prospective study material was composed of cDNA or gDNA derived from T cells, B-cell-depleted T cells, or PBMCs. The dataset comprised deeply sampled blood TCRbeta repertoires from subjects exposed to, actively infected with, or recovered from COVID-19. A freely available public database, intended as a resource for researchers studying the immune response to SARS-CoV-2, is where the repertoires were released. The samples were drawn from the first 160 participants of the ongoing ImmuneRACE study and from over 950 subjects provided by 6 global collaborators. A de-identified subject ID, COVID-19 status, age in years and sex were almost always included in the sample metadata. Where HLA class I and class II types were available, the types were taken from metadata supplied by the sample provider, not from assay-based typing. What the authors observed across the whole study: The amount of clinical and demographic metadata varied by source and participant and was provided uncurated.

In the prospective study, participants were roughly 18 to 100 years old, resided in about two dozen geographic areas of the United States, and were enrolled through a virtual design. In the prospective study, cohorts were assigned on the basis of participant-reported clinical history obtained from a screening survey and a study questionnaire. Recovered participants in ImmuneRACE Cohort 3 were defined as having two consecutive negative NP/OP PCR tests, clearance from a healthcare professional, or resolution of symptoms. Mobile phlebotomists in the prospective study collected whole blood, serum and a nasopharyngeal or oropharyngeal swab from every participant. Additional blood draws and questionnaires over a 2-month period could optionally be provided by prospective study participants. Blood samples from the prospective study were shipped frozen or at room temperature prior to DNA extraction. TCRbeta CDR3 regions were amplified from genomic DNA by means of the immunoSEQ Assay, a bias-controlled multiplex PCR. The study's own analysis went as follows. Nucleated cell counts per sample were estimated from amplification of reference gene primers within the assay. To quantify the absolute abundance of each unique TCRbeta CDR3 rearrangement, sequence reads were collapsed and filtered. For each sample, productive Simpson clonality was calculated by taking the square root of Simpson's diversity index across productive rearrangements. As stored in TCRdb, this immuneACCESS dataset retains in-frame rearrangements with V and J assigned. A fraction of the clones does not appear; measured against another copy, unresolved V genes explain less than half of the discrepancy, and the remainder lacks a known reason. For V, J and clone size, that table is used; D and trimming come from the DNA. This sample comprises about 310,000 clones, about nine tenths of them detected only once. The top ten constitute about 9.5% of the sample.

A word on this clone: It has no known antigen specificity. Nothing much larger sits one base from this clone, and base qualities are not available.

From cysteine to phenylalanine, the CDR3 is 14 amino acids long. The DNA shown is the 42-base CDR3, in frame from base 1. The trim is 2 bases for V and 3 bases for J, with a gap of 10 bases between the germline ends. From the germline V gene, CDR1 is SGHNT and CDR2 is YENEEA. Sequences were obtained from PBMCs or T cells enriched from blood (not recorded which). The chain was built from TRBV11-3 and TRBJ2-5; TRBD2 is possibly the D segment (5 matching bases). The sequence was obtained from a woman aged 40-49 years who had recovered from COVID-19. The DNA sequence is given as TGTGCCAGCAGCTTAAGAGGGCATGAAGAGACCCAGTACTTC. This encodes CASSLRGHEETQYF.